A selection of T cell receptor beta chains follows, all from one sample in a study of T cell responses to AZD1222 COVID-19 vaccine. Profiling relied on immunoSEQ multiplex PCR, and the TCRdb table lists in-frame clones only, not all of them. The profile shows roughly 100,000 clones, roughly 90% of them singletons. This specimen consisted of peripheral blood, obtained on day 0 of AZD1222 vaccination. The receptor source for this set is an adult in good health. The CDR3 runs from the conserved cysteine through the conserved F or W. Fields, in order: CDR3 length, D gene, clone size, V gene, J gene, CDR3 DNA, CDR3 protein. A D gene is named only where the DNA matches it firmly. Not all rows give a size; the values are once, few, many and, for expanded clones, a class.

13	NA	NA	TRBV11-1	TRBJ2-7	TGTGCCAGCAGCTTATCAGGGCGTGGGGAGCAGTACTTC	CASSLSGRGEQYF
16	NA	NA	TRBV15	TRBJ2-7	TGTGCCACCAGCAGAGATGAGTACATCATATCCTACGAGCAGTACTTC	CATSRDEYIISYEQYF
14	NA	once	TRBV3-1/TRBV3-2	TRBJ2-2	TGTGCCAGCAGTAAAAGGGGCAGCACCGGGGAGCTGTTTTTT	CASSKRGSTGELFF
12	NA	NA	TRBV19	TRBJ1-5	TGTGCCAGTAGGTACAGACATCAGCCCCAGCATTTT	CASRYRHQPQHF
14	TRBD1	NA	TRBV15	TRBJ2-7	TGTGCCACCGCTCGGGACAGGAACTCCTACGAGCAGTACTTC	CATARDRNSYEQYF
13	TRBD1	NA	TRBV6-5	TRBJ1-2	TGTGCCAGCAGTTACAAGGACAGGGGTAGCTACACCTTC	CASSYKDRGSYTF
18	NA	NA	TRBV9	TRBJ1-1	TGTGCCAGCAGCGTAGAGCTGGATAATCCGTCGGTCGGGGCTGAAGCTTTCTTT	CASSVELDNPSVGAEAFF
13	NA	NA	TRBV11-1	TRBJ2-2	TGTGCCAGCAGCAGGGCACGGACCGGGGAGCTGTTTTTT	CASSRARTGELFF
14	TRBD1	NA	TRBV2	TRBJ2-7	TGTGCCAGCAGTGAGGGGGACAGGGGCTACGAGCAGTACTTC	CASSEGDRGYEQYF
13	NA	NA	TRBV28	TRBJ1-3	TGTGCCAGCAGCCTCGCTCTTGGAAACACCATATATTTT	CASSLALGNTIYF
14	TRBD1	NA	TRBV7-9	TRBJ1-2	TGTGCCAGCAACCTCGGGGGACAGGGTGAAGGCTACACCTTC	CASNLGGQGEGYTF
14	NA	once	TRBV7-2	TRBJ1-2	TGTGCCAGCAGCTCCCGGGGAGGGGGGTATGGCTACACCTTC	CASSSRGGGYGYTF
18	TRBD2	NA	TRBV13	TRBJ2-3	TGTGCCAGCAGCACCAACCCCACGGGACTAGCGGGAGCCGATACGCAGTATTTT	CASSTNPTGLAGADTQYF
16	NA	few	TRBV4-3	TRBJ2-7	TGCGCCAGCAGCCAAGGAGACCCGAGGGGATATAGCGAGCAGTACTTC	CASSQGDPRGYSEQYF
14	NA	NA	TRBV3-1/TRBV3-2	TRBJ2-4	TGTGCCAGCAGCCAAGATGTCAGGGAGAACATTCAGTACTTC	CASSQDVRENIQYF
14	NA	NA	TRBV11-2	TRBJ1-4	TGTGCCAGCAGCTTAGTGGGACTTAATGAAAAACTGTTTTTT	CASSLVGLNEKLFF
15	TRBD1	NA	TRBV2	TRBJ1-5	TGTGCCAGCAGTTTGGACAGGGGGCAAAATCAGCCCCAGCATTTT	CASSLDRGQNQPQHF
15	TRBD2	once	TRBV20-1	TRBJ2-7	TGCAGTGCTAGTGAAGGGACTAGCGGCTCCTACGAGCAGTACTTC	CSASEGTSGSYEQYF
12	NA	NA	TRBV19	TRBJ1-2	TGTGCCAGTAGGGGTCGGAACTATGGCTACACCTTC	CASRGRNYGYTF
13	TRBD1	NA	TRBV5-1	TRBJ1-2	TGCGCCAGCAGCCAATGGACAGGGTATGGCTACACCTTC	CASSQWTGYGYTF
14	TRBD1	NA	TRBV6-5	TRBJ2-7	TGTGCCAGCATCCGGGACAGCAACTCCTACGAGCAGTACTTC	CASIRDSNSYEQYF
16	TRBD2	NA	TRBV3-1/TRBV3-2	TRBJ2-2	TGTGCCAGCAGCGAACGACTAGCGGGATACACCGGGGAGCTGTTTTTT	CASSERLAGYTGELFF
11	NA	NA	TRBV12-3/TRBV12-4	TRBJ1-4	TGTGCCAGCAGCCTCCGGGACGAACTGTTTTTT	CASSLRDELFF